The 24 T cell receptor beta chains in this list originate from one sample, sequenced in a study of T cell responses to AZD1222 COVID-19 vaccine. TCRdb's table, derived via immunoSEQ multiplex PCR, lists solely in-frame clones and lacks some. The sample shows approximately 120,000 clones, roughly nine tenths of them seen only once. The sample consisted of peripheral blood, taken on day 0 of AZD1222 vaccination. These receptors originate from an adult in good health.

The rearrangement uses TRBV9 and TRBJ1-6; D gene uncertain. The V end lost 5 bases, the J end lost 10 bases, and 10 bases lay between the germline ends. Germline CDR1 and CDR2: SGDLS and YYNGEE. The CDR3 length is 12 residues. CDR3 region: CASRGEDSPLHF. DNA of the CDR3: TGTGCCAGCAGGGGTGAAGACTCACCCCTCCACTTT. Together with reference TRBV9 and TRBJ1-6, the CDR3 gives the full variable domain: DSGVTQTPKHLITATGQRVTLRCSPRSGDLSVYWYQQSLDQGLQFLIQYYNGEERAKGNILERFSAQQFPDLHSELNLSSLELGDSALYFCASRGEDSPLHFGNGTRLTVT.

This sequence joins TRBV2 and TRBJ2-1; a weak D match, TRBD1 (6 bases). There are 13 residues in the CDR3. With 6 bases removed from V and 3 bases from J, the gap between germline ends came to 9 bases. Germline CDR1 is SNHLY and CDR2 is FYNNEI. The CDR3 nucleotides read TGTGCCAGCAGCGTACAGGGCTACAATGAGCAGTTCTTC. Amino acid sequence: CASSVQGYNEQFF.

The genes are TRBV5-1 and TRBJ2-5, with D perhaps matching TRBD2 (7 bases). The CDR3 consists of 15 residues. V gave up 5 bases and J gave up 5 bases, with 19 bases separating them. Germline values: CDR1 SGHRS, CDR2 YFSETQ. The chain's CDR3 is CASRSGAGEGETQYF. CDR3 bases: TGCGCCAGCAGATCAGGGGCCGGGGAGGGGGAGACCCAGTACTTC.

The CDR3 reads CASSYNGEKLFF. The CDR3 coding sequence is TGTGCCAGCAGTTATAATGGTGAAAAACTGTTTTTT. The V gene is TRBV6-5, the J gene TRBJ1-4; D call uncertain. Germline CDR1 reads MNHEY; CDR2 reads SVGAGI. CDR3 size: 12 residues. With 3 bases removed from V and 7 bases from J, the gap between germline ends came to 6 bases.

The genes are TRBV24-1 and TRBJ2-1; 8 bases match TRBD2. Germline V lookup: CDR1 KGHDR, CDR2 SFDVKD. Unmatched junction bases numbered 3, after V lost 3 bases and J lost 3 bases. The CDR3 length is 15 residues. CDR3 sequence reads: CATSDRGGFYNEQFF. The CDR3, as DNA: TGTGCCACCAGTGATCGGGGGGGGTTCTACAATGAGCAGTTCTTC.

The genes are TRBV6-5 and TRBJ1-5; the D gene is possibly TRBD1 (6 bases). The CDR3 is made up of 15 amino acids. The ends were cut back, 4 bases at V and 3 bases at J, with 13 bases in the middle. CDR1 is MNHEY and CDR2 is SVGAGI in the germline V gene. For the CDR3, the DNA is TGTGCCAGCAGTTCAACGGACAGACCCAATCAGCCCCAGCATTTT. Its protein product is CASSSTDRPNQPQHF.

The genes are TRBV7-6 and TRBJ2-5; 13 nucleotides match TRBD2. The CDR3 contains 17 residues. Germline CDR1 is SGHVS and CDR2 is FNYEAQ. V lost 1 base, J lost 6 bases, and 8 bases stayed unmatched. Written as DNA, the CDR3 is TGTGCCAGCAGCTTAGGGACTAGCGGGGGATCCGGGAAGACCCAGTACTTC. Protein sequence: CASSLGTSGGSGKTQYF.

This clone was picked up one time. The chain recombines TRBV27 with TRBJ2-7; TRBD1 matches at 8 bases. CDR1 is MNHEY, CDR2 SMNVEV, per germline (reference sequence). V dropped 4 bases and J dropped 6; count of bases not matched to a gene: 8. This CDR3 is built from 14 residues. The CDR3 DNA reads TGTGCCAGCAGTTCCAGGACAGGGTGGACCGAGCAGTACTTC. It translates to CASSSRTGWTEQYF.

This clone was counted a single time. The J gene is TRBJ2-2, the V gene TRBV4-2; 8 positions match TRBD2. V gave up 1 base and J gave up 5 bases; unmatched junction bases: 6. Germline V gene lookup returns CDR1 LGHNA and CDR2 YNFKEQ. The CDR3 extends over 16 amino acids. DNA of the CDR3: TGTGCCAGCAGCCAAGGTCGGGGGGGACGTACCGGGGAGCTGTTTTTT. Its protein is CASSQGRGGRTGELFF.

The rearrangement uses TRBV5-1 and TRBJ1-6; TRBD1 agrees at 8 bases. Germline V gene data show CDR1 as SGHRS and CDR2 as YFSETQ. CDR3 size: 14 residues. J gave up 7 bases and V 8 bases, and 8 bases lay outside the gene matches. The CDR3 sequence is CASAPTGANSPLHF. CDR3 bases: TGCGCCAGTGCCCCGACAGGGGCAAATTCACCCCTCCACTTT.

The gene calls are TRBV28 and TRBJ1-1, with D maybe TRBD1 (6 bases). The CDR3 covers 14 residues. The germline V and J ends were trimmed by 8 bases and 7 bases, with 20 bases remaining between them. In germline, CDR1 is MDHEN, CDR2 SYDVKM. The CDR3 DNA sequence: TGTGCCAGCTCGGTCGGGGGCGCGTACGGTGAAGCTTTCTTT. Translation: CASSVGGAYGEAFF.

The chain links TRBV18 to TRBJ1-1, with D maybe TRBD1 (5 bases). This CDR3 comprises 17 residues. The V and J ends lost 4 bases and 1 base respectively, with 19 bases between them. Germline-derived CDR1 and CDR2 are KGHSH and LQKENI. The DNA for the CDR3 is TGTGCCAGCTCACTGGTCGGGGCCATACAAGGGAACACTGAAGCTTTCTTT. As protein: CASSLVGAIQGNTEAFF.

V is TRBV19 and J is TRBJ1-1, with a weak D call TRBD1 (5 bases). Germline V gene data show CDR1 as LNHDA and CDR2 as SQIVND (reference sequence). The V end lost 4 bases, the J end lost 4 bases, and 10 bases lay between the germline ends. CDR3 length: 13 amino acids. CDR3 region: CASSSRQGTEAFF. The CDR3, as DNA: TGTGCCAGTAGTAGCCGGCAGGGCACTGAAGCTTTCTTT. The variable domain in full, with the rest retrieved from reference TRBV19 and TRBJ1-1, is DGGITQSPKYLFRKEGQNVTLSCEQNLNHDAMYWYRQDPGQGLRLIYYSQIVNDFQKGDIAEGYSVSREKKESFPLTVTSAQKNPTAFYLCASSSRQGTEAFFGQGTRLTVV.

This clone is a singleton in its sample. CDR3 coding DNA: TGTGCCAGTAACCCGGACAGGGGGAGCTCCTATAATTCACCCCTCCACTTT. This codes for CASNPDRGSSYNSPLHF. This chain joins TRBV19 and TRBJ1-6; 10 nucleotides align to TRBD1. The V gene's germline CDR1 is LNHDA and CDR2 SQIVND (reference sequence). V lost 7 bases, J lost 0 bases, and 6 bases stayed unmatched. This CDR3 is 17 amino acids long.

CDR3 sequence reads: CASSATGGSNYGYTF. In DNA, the CDR3 is TGTGCCAGCAGTGCGACCGGGGGCTCTAACTATGGCTACACCTTC. V gene TRBV6-4 combines with J gene TRBJ1-2; the D gene is possibly TRBD1 (6 bases). This CDR3 contains 15 residues. Per germline, CDR1 MRHNA and CDR2 SNTAGT. Trimming pared 4 bases from V and 0 bases from J, leaving 12 bases between.

V is TRBV11-2 and J is TRBJ1-2; 8 bases line up with TRBD1. Trimming cost V 0 bases and J 2 bases; bases outside gene matches: 14. Germline lookup yields CDR1 SGHAT and CDR2 FQNNGV. This CDR3 region has 19 residues. The CDR3 here is CASSLDLGAGGQGNYGYTF. In nucleotides, the CDR3 is TGTGCCAGCAGCTTAGATTTAGGGGCAGGGGGCCAAGGAAACTATGGCTACACCTTC. The variable domain in full, with the rest retrieved from reference TRBV11-2 and TRBJ1-2, is EAGVAQSPRYKIIEKRQSVAFWCNPISGHATLYWYQQILGQGPKLLIQFQNNGVVDDSQLPKDRFSAERLKGVDSTLKIQPAKLEDSAVYLCASSLDLGAGGQGNYGYTFGSGTRLTVV.

V is TRBV3-1 (or the pseudogene TRBV3-2) and J is TRBJ2-5; tentatively, D is TRBD2 (7 bases). The length of the CDR3 is 15 residues. CDR1 LGHDT and CDR2 YNNKEL come from the germline V gene (reference sequence). V shed 0 bases and J shed 5 bases, with 13 bases lying between them. CDR3 in DNA: TGTGCCAGCAGCCAAGATCTCGGGGGGCGGGAGACCCAGTACTTC. Translation: CASSQDLGGRETQYF.

This clone showed up just once. The chain couples TRBV14 to TRBJ2-7; D uncertain. Germline values: CDR1 SGHDN, CDR2 FVKESK. With 3 bases removed from V and 2 bases from J, the gap between germline ends came to 5 bases. CDR3 length: 12 amino acids. CDR3 DNA: TGTGCCAGCAGCCACAGTACCTACGAGCAGTACTTC. Its protein product is CASSHSTYEQYF.

A few counts support this clone. The chain carries TRBV28 and TRBJ1-1; maybe TRBD1 (5 bases). Germline CDR1 MDHEN, CDR2 SYDVKM. The CDR3 loop spans 14 amino acids. Trimming stripped 10 bases from V and 4 bases from J, with 19 bases between. The CDR3 is CANSRGDRLTEAFF. The CDR3 bases are TGTGCCAATAGCCGGGGGGACCGACTCACTGAAGCTTTCTTT.

CDR3 residues: CASSNRDPRKNEKLFF. The CDR3 DNA is TGTGCCAGCAGCAACCGGGACCCAAGGAAAAATGAAAAACTGTTTTTT. The chain combines TRBV7-6 with TRBJ1-4, with D possibly matching TRBD1 (5 bases). CDR3 length: 16 residues. V lost 5 bases and J lost 5, with 18 bases in between. Germline V gene lookup returns CDR1 SGHVS and CDR2 FNYEAQ. Drawing the rest from reference TRBV7-6 and TRBJ1-4, the complete variable domain is GAGVSQSPRYKVTKRGQDVALRCDPISGHVSLYWYRQALGQGPEFLTYFNYEAQQDKSGLPNDRFSAERPEGSISTLTIQRTEQRDSAMYRCASSNRDPRKNEKLFFGSGTQLSVL.

This chain joins TRBV28 and TRBJ1-1; D is unclear. The CDR3 length is 12 residues. V was trimmed by 6 bases and J by 11 bases, leaving 16 bases between them. Germline V CDR1 and CDR2: MDHEN, SYDVKM. The CDR3 nucleotides are TGTGCCAGCAGCTCCGGGCTTCAAGGGGCTTTCTTT. It encodes CASSSGLQGAFF.

The gene calls are TRBV29-1 and TRBJ2-1, with D tentatively TRBD1 (5 bases). The CDR3 runs to 11 residues. The V gene lost 6 bases and the J gene lost 9 bases, with 12 bases spanning the gap. CDR1 and CDR2 (germline): SQVTM, ANQGSEA. Here the CDR3 reads CSVARVGEQFF. CDR3 sequence (DNA): TGCAGCGTAGCCAGGGTTGGTGAGCAGTTCTTC.

V and J are TRBV12-5 and TRBJ1-6; tentative D call: TRBD1 (6 bases). Looked up from germline, CDR1 is LGHNT and CDR2 is FRNRAP. The CDR3 totals 13 residues. Trimming removed 10 bases from V and 1 base from J, with 8 bases in between. For the CDR3, the DNA is TGTGCTACCGGACAGTCCTATAATTCACCCCTCCACTTT. Translated: CATGQSYNSPLHF. The full variable domain, rest sourced from reference TRBV12-5 and TRBJ1-6, is DARVTQTPRHKVTEMGQEVTMRCQPILGHNTVFWYRQTMMQGLELLAYFRNRAPLDDSGMPKDRFSAEMPDATLATLKIQPSEPRDSAVYFCATGQSYNSPLHFGNGTRLTVT.

Details on this clone: The same CDR3 can be traced to other DNA sequences in this sample. This chain connects TRBV12-3 or TRBV12-4 to TRBJ1-2, with 7 positions matching TRBD1. The CDR3 is made up of 13 amino acids. V shed 3 bases, J shed 6 bases, and the junction held 4 bases outside the gene matches. CDR3 protein: CASSLRQGHGYTF. CDR3 nucleotide sequence: TGTGCCAGCAGTTTGAGACAGGGCCATGGCTACACCTTC.